Shown below are 18 T cell receptor beta chains from a single sample sequenced in a study of shared clonotypes between healthy human individuals. The protocol was immunoSEQ multiplex PCR, while the TCRdb copy is restricted to in-frame clones and leaves out a portion. The sample holds roughly 300,000 clones; around 86% are singletons and the top ten take about a sixth. Sequencing was carried out using memory CD8+ T cells sorted from blood. Subset described: CD45RO+ cells pooled with CCR7-negative TemRA cells. The receptors were sampled from a young man in good health.

The chain has TRBV4-1 and TRBJ1-2, with a weak D call TRBD1 (5 bases). The CDR3 has 15 amino acids. Trimming left V 1 base short and J 4 bases short, with 13 bases between. The V gene's germline CDR1 is MGHRA and CDR2 YSYEKL. The CDR3 here is CASSQVGGLGYGYTF. The DNA for the CDR3 is TGCGCCAGCAGCCAAGTCGGGGGACTGGGCTATGGCTACACCTTC.

This clone has at least ten counts. The J gene is TRBJ2-7, the V gene TRBV7-2; the match to TRBD1 covers 10 bases. The CDR3 is 14 residues long. V lost 5 bases to trimming and J lost 7 bases; unmatched junction nucleotides: 8. Germline CDR1 SGHTA, CDR2 FQGNSA. CDR3 nucleotide sequence: TGTGCCAGCAGCATGGGACAGGGGAGAAAGGAGCAGTACTTC. Protein: CASSMGQGRKEQYF.

For the CDR3, the DNA is TGTGCCAGCAGTCCCACCGGACAGAGTACCTATGGCTACACCTTC. Amino acid sequence: CASSPTGQSTYGYTF. The chain employs TRBV27 and TRBJ1-2; TRBD1 is a possible D gene (6 bases). The CDR3 runs to 15 residues. Germline V CDR1 and CDR2: MNHEY, SMNVEV (reference sequence). V was clipped by 5 bases and J by 4 bases, with 17 bases between them.

CDR3 region: CASSDGTVAEQYF. The CDR3 nucleotides are TGTGCCAGCAGCGACGGGACAGTGGCCGAGCAGTACTTC. V is TRBV5-4 and J is TRBJ2-7; 7 positions match TRBD1. The V gene's germline CDR1 is SGHNT and CDR2 YYREEE (reference sequence). The CDR3 is 13 residues long. The junction had 7 bases not matched to a gene; V was cut back by 4 bases and J by 6 bases.

To note about this clone: One end of the junction varies from germline; a read error may be responsible. This chain connects TRBV7-7 to TRBJ2-1; TRBD2 is a possible D gene (6 bases). CDR1 and CDR2 from the germline V gene are SSHAT and FNYEAQ (reference sequence). CDR3 size: 16 residues. The CDR3 protein is CASSQGAGPSYNEQFF. As DNA, the CDR3 is TGTGCTAGCAGCCAGGGCGCGGGGCCCTCGTACAATGAGCAGTTCTTC.

The chain couples TRBV6-1 to TRBJ2-7; D unclear. The CDR3 length is 13 residues. V was shortened by 6 bases and J by 3 bases, with 12 bases between the two germline ends. Per germline, CDR1 MNHNS and CDR2 SASEGT. Here the CDR3 reads CASRGLVNYEQYF. CDR3 nucleotide sequence: TGTGCCAGCAGGGGCCTGGTCAACTACGAGCAGTACTTC.

The rearrangement joins TRBV23-1 to TRBJ2-7, with 11 bases lining up with TRBD1. TRBV23-1 is recorded as an ORF, its role being uncertain. J was trimmed by 5 bases and V by 0 bases; bases with no gene match: 9. The CDR3 length is 17 residues. Written as DNA, the CDR3 is TGCGCCAGCAGTCAATCCGAAATGGGACAGGGGGAAGACGAGCAGTACTTC. Encoded protein: CASSQSEMGQGEDEQYF.

The rearrangement uses TRBV10-2 and TRBJ2-2; no clear D. The CDR3 totals 14 residues. V was clipped by 5 bases and J by 2 bases, with 9 bases between them. The germline V gene has CDR1 WSHSY and CDR2 SAAADI. CDR3 coding DNA: TGCGCCAGCAGTCGGCGCGGTAACACCGGGGAGCTGTTTTTT. This gives the protein CASSRRGNTGELFF.

This chain links TRBV19 with TRBJ1-2; no reliable D call. Trimming cost V 8 bases and J 5 bases, with 15 bases left between them. The V gene's germline CDR1 is LNHDA and CDR2 SQIVND (reference sequence). The CDR3 consists of 13 residues. This chain's CDR3 is CASGEENRYGYTF. The CDR3 DNA reads TGTGCCAGTGGCGAGGAGAATCGGTATGGCTACACCTTC.

As regards this clone: Other nucleotide sequences in the sample specify the same CDR3. The V gene is TRBV4-1, the J gene TRBJ1-3; the D gene is possibly TRBD1 (5 bases). V was trimmed by 0 bases and J by 0 bases, leaving 9 bases between them. CDR3 size: 16 residues. Germline V gene lookup returns CDR1 MGHRA and CDR2 YSYEKL. This chain's CDR3 is CASSQDEGISGNTIYF. CDR3 coding DNA: TGCGCCAGCAGCCAAGATGAGGGGATCTCTGGAAACACCATATATTTT.

The rearrangement uses TRBV27 and TRBJ2-1, with D possibly being TRBD1 (5 bases). V was clipped by 5 bases and J by 5 bases, with 10 bases between them. The germline V gene encodes CDR1 MNHEY and CDR2 SMNVEV (reference sequence). The CDR3 length is 13 residues. CDR3 amino acids: CASSPLGDNEQFF. In DNA, the CDR3 is TGTGCCAGCAGTCCTCTAGGGGACAATGAGCAGTTCTTC.

The rearrangement uses TRBV6-6 and TRBJ1-1; a possible D gene is TRBD1 (5 bases). V lost 2 bases, J lost 11 bases, and 15 bases lay in between. The CDR3 is 13 amino acids. Germline values: CDR1 MNHNY, CDR2 SVGAGI (reference sequence). The CDR3 spells CASSYDGTAEAFF. CDR3 nucleotide sequence: TGTGCCAGCAGTTACGATGGGACCGCGGAGGCTTTCTTT.

The chain recombines TRBV5-6 with TRBJ2-1; 7 bases are a match to TRBD1. The CDR3 loop spans 12 amino acids. The germline CDR1 and CDR2 sequences are SGHDT and YYEEEE. With 3 bases clipped from V and 8 bases from J, the junction kept 2 bases outside the gene matches. In nucleotides, the CDR3 is TGTGCCAGCAGCTGGGACAGCCATGAGCAGTTCTTC. This translates into CASSWDSHEQFF. The whole variable domain, filled in from reference TRBV5-6 and TRBJ2-1, reads DAGVTQSPTHLIKTRGQQVTLRCSPKSGHDTVSWYQQALGQGPQFIFQYYEEEERQRGNFPDRFSGHQFPNYSSELNVNALLLGDSALYLCASSWDSHEQFFGPGTRLTVL.

The chain joins TRBV4-2 to TRBJ1-1; D may be TRBD1 (5 bases). Germline CDR1 LGHNA, CDR2 YNFKEQ. The CDR3 consists of 17 residues. V lost 0 bases to trimming and J lost 1 base, with 15 bases between them. The CDR3 sequence: CASSQDPPGGENTEAFF. For the CDR3, the DNA is TGTGCCAGCAGCCAAGACCCTCCGGGGGGGGAGAACACTGAAGCTTTCTTT.

This chain links TRBV10-3 with TRBJ2-5; TRBD1 aligns across 7 bases. The CDR3 spans 14 residues. Per the germline V gene, CDR1 is ENHRY and CDR2 is SYGVKD. The V segment lost 4 bases and the J segment 2 bases; nucleotides outside the gene matches: 4. The CDR3 spells CAISVHRGQETQYF. For the CDR3, the DNA is TGTGCCATCAGTGTTCACAGGGGTCAAGAGACCCAGTACTTC.

The rearrangement uses TRBV11-2 and TRBJ2-7; TRBD1 aligns across 9 bases. V was pared by 7 bases and J by 2 bases, with 12 bases of the junction left unmatched. The CDR3 consists of 16 residues. CDR1 is SGHAT, CDR2 FQNNGV, per germline. CDR3 DNA sequence: TGTGCCAGCACCTCTAAGTCCGGGACAGGGCCCTACGAGCAGTACTTC. Translating it yields CASTSKSGTGPYEQYF.

The rearrangement links TRBV7-9 to TRBJ1-1, with D hard to call. There are 14 residues in the CDR3. Germline V gene data show CDR1 as SEHNR and CDR2 as FQNEAQ (reference sequence). V lost 5 bases, J lost 11 bases, and 21 bases lay in between. CDR3 sequence: CASSRPAPNNRAFF. The CDR3 nucleotides read TGTGCCAGCAGCCGCCCGGCCCCCAACAACCGGGCTTTCTTT. The full variable domain, in which reference TRBV7-9 and TRBJ1-1 provide the parts outside the CDR3, is DTGVSQNPRHKITKRGQNVTFRCDPISEHNRLYWYRQTLGQGPEFLTYFQNEAQLEKSRLLSDRFSAERPKGSFSTLEIQRTEQGDSAMYLCASSRPAPNNRAFFGQGTRLTVV.

This clone occurred a few times. The chain uses TRBV5-8 and TRBJ2-3, with a possible D match to TRBD2 (5 bases). V lost 2 bases and J lost 1, with 8 bases in between. Germline CDR1 SGHTS, CDR2 YDEGEE. CDR3 length equals 14 residues. The CDR3 DNA reads TGTGCCAGCAGCTTAGATAGCGGCACAGATACGCAGTATTTT. Translation gives CASSLDSGTDTQYF.